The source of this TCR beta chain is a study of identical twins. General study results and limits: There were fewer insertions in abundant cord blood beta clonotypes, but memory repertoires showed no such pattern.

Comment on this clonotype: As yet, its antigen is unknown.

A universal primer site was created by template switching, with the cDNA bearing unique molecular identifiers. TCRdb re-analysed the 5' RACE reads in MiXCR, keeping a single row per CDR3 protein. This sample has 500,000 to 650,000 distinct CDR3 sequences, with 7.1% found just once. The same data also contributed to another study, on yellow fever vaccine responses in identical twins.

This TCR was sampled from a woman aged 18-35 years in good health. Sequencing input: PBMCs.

The CDR3 DNA is TGCAGTGCTAGAGATGGGGGGGGGACTAATCAGCCCCAGCATTTT. Protein sequence: CSARDGGGTNQPQHF. J is TRBJ1-5 and V is TRBV20-1; D is perhaps TRBD1 (5 bases). The CDR3 spans 15 residues. The germline V gene has CDR1 DFQATT and CDR2 SNEGSKA (reference sequence). Trimming removed 0 bases from V and 4 bases from J, with 13 bases in between.